This TCR beta chain was profiled in a study of T cell responses to AZD1222 COVID-19 vaccine. Study-level results: Clonal diversity was possibly underestimated, and white British individuals and females predominated among donors. At baseline, seropositivity was found in only 6 or 7 AZD1222 recipients.

Germline loops: CDR1 SGHTA, CDR2 FQGNSA. The CDR3 is 15 residues long. J lost 0 bases, V lost 2 bases, and 1 base had no gene match. In regard to this clone: Its cognate antigen is unknown.

Assay used: immunoSEQ multiplex PCR; TCRdb lists only in-frame clones, some missing. The table lists approximately 120,000 clones, roughly nine tenths of them singletons. The TCR comes from an adult in good health. The chain joins TRBV7-2 to TRBJ2-7; 10 bases fit TRBD2. The sample here was peripheral blood, taken on day 0 of AZD1222 vaccination. The CDR3 DNA is TGTGCCAGCAGCTTACTAGCGGGGGCCTCCTACGAGCAGTACTTC. Encoded protein: CASSLLAGASYEQYF.